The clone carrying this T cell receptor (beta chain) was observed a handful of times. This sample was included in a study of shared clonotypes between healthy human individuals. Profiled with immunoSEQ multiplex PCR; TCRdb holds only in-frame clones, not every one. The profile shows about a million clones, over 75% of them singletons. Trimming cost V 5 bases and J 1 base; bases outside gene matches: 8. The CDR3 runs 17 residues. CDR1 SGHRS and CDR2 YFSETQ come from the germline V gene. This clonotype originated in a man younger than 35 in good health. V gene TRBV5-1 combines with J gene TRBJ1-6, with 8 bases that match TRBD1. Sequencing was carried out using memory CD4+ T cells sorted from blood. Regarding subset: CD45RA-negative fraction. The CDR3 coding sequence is TGCGCCAGCAGGCAGGCAGGGGGCGCTTCCTATAATTCACCCCTCCACTTT. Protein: CASRQAGGASYNSPLHF.